This entry lists 5 T cell receptor beta chains sequenced from one sample in a study of shared clonotypes between healthy human individuals. The table came from immunoSEQ multiplex PCR; TCRdb's copy has only in-frame clones and leaves some out. The sample carries about 2.5 million clones, 85% to 95% recorded once. The sequencing sample was made of naive CD4+ T cells from PBMCs. Specified subset: CD45RA+ positively selected. These receptors were taken from a man between 18 and 35 years old in good health. Some clones in this sample may be carry-over from other donors' samples.

The rearrangement uses TRBV7-3 and TRBJ1-2, with D possibly TRBD1 on 6 matching bases. CDR3 length: 13 amino acids. Germline lookup yields CDR1 SGHTA and CDR2 FQGTGA. The V end was cut by 5 bases, the J end by 0 bases, with 7 bases between. The CDR3 loop reads CASSQGTNYGYTF. The DNA of the CDR3 is TGTGCCAGCAGCCAGGGGACTAACTATGGCTACACCTTC. Drawing the rest from reference TRBV7-3 and TRBJ1-2, the complete variable domain is GAGVSQTPSNKVTEKGKYVELRCDPISGHTALYWYRQSLGQGPEFLIYFQGTGAADDSGLPNDRFFAVRPEGSVSTLKIQRTERGDSAVYLCASSQGTNYGYTFGSGTRLTVV.

The chain links TRBV7-9 to TRBJ1-2; no clear D. The CDR3 loop spans 13 amino acids. Germline V gene lookup returns CDR1 SEHNR and CDR2 FQNEAQ (reference sequence). Trimming pared 2 bases from V and 1 base from J, leaving 5 bases between. The CDR3 spells CASSLPLNYGYTF. In DNA, the CDR3 is TGTGCCAGCAGCTTACCGCTTAACTATGGCTACACCTTC.

The chain joins TRBV6-5 to TRBJ1-5; maybe TRBD1 (5 bases). The CDR3 sequence is 15 residues long. Trimming shortened V by 0 bases and J by 7 bases, and 13 bases separated the two germline ends. Germline lookup yields CDR1 MNHEY and CDR2 SVGAGI. This CDR3 is CASSYSSDSRQPQHF. CDR3 coding DNA: TGTGCCAGCAGTTACTCGAGTGACAGCAGGCAGCCCCAGCATTTT.

This rearrangement joins TRBV7-2 to TRBJ1-1; no clear D gene. V lost 1 base and J 7 bases, leaving 10 bases between the germline ends. The CDR3 spans 13 residues. CDR1 is SGHTA, CDR2 FQGNSA, per germline. The CDR3 DNA is TGTGCCAGCAGCTTAGACGCGGACCGTGAAGCTTTCTTT. Translated: CASSLDADREAFF. Together with reference TRBV7-2 and TRBJ1-1, the CDR3 gives the full variable domain: GAGVSQSPSNKVTEKGKDVELRCDPISGHTALYWYRQSLGQGLEFLIYFQGNSAPDKSGLPSDRFSAERTGGSVSTLTIQRTQQEDSAVYLCASSLDADREAFFGQGTRLTVV.

This sequence joins TRBV11-1 and TRBJ1-1, with D possibly TRBD1 on 5 matching bases. V lost 5 bases, J lost 6 bases, and 13 bases lay in between. Germline CDR1 reads SGHAT; CDR2 reads FQDESV (reference sequence). The CDR3 contains 13 residues. The CDR3 spells CASSDYRRAEAFF. CDR3 in DNA: TGTGCCAGCAGCGATTACAGGCGGGCTGAAGCTTTCTTT.